This entry concerns a single T cell receptor beta chain. TCRdb re-called the 5' RACE reads and gives one entry per CDR3 protein, without DNA. Its table records approximately 340,000 distinct CDR3 sequences. These data originate in a study of monozygotic twins with inflammatory bowel disease. The germline V gene has CDR1 DFQATT and CDR2 SNEGSKA (reference sequence). The CDR3 contains 14 residues. Sequencing was done on a sample of blood. This rearrangement joins TRBV20-1 to TRBJ2-7. This receptor was identified in a human donor with ulcerative colitis or Crohn's disease, or a healthy co-twin of an affected twin (not recorded which). The CDR3 is CSARGEIWVGEQYF.